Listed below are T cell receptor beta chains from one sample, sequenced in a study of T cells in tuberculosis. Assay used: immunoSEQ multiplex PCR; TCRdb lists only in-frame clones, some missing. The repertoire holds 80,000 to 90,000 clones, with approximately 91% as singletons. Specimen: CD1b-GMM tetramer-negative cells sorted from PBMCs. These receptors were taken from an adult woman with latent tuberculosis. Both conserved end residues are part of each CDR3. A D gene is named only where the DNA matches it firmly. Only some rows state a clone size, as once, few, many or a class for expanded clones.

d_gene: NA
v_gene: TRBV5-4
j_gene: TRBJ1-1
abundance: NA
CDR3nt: TGTGCCAGCAGCTCGGGGCAGGGGCCTTTCTTT
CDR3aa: CASSSGQGPFF

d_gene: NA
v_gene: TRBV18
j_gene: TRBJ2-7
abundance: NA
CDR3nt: TGTGCCAGCTCACCCCCTCCAGGGCCGTCACACGAGCAGTACTTC
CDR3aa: CASSPPPGPSHEQYF

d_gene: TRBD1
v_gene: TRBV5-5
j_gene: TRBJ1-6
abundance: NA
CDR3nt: TGTGCCAGCAGCTTGGAACAGGGGGGCCTTAATTCACCCCTCCACTTT
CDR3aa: CASSLEQGGLNSPLHF

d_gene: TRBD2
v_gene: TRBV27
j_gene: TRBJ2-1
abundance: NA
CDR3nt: TGTGCCAGCAGAAAGACTAGCGGGGGCGACTCCTACAATGAGCAGTTCTTC
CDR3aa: CASRKTSGGDSYNEQFF

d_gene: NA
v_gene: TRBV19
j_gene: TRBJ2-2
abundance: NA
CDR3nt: TGTGCCAGTAGGCAAACAAGAACCGGGGAGCTGTTTTTT
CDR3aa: CASRQTRTGELFF

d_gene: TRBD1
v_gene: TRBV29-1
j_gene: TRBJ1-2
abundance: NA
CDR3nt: TGCAGCGTTGAGGGGACAGGGAAATACGCTAACTATGGCTACACCTTC
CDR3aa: CSVEGTGKYANYGYTF

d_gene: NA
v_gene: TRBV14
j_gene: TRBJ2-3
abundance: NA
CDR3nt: TGTGCCAGCAGCCAAGTATTTCCAGGGGTGGATACGCAGTATTTT
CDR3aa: CASSQVFPGVDTQYF

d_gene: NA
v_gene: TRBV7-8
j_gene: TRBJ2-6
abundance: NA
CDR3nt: TGTGCCAGCAGCTCGAGCTGGACAGCCAGCTCTGGGGCCAACGTCCTGACTTTC
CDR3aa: CASSSSWTASSGANVLTF

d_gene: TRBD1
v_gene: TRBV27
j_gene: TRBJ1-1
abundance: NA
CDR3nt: TGTGCCAGCAGTCCACAGGGGGTTATTTGGGCTTTCTTT
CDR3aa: CASSPQGVIWAFF

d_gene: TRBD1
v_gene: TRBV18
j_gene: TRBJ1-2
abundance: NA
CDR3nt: TGTGCCAGCTCACCTATGCCGGGACAGGGAGGAGGCTACACCTTC
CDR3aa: CASSPMPGQGGGYTF

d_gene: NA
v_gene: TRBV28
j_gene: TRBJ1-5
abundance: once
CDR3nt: TGTGCCAGCAGTCCCGAGGAGCGTGGTCAGCCCCAGCATTTT
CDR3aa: CASSPEERGQPQHF

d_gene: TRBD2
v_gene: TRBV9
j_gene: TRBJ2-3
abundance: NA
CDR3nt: TGTGCCAGCAGCGTTTTAGCGGGGGCCAGCACAGATACGCAGTATTTT
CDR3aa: CASSVLAGASTDTQYF

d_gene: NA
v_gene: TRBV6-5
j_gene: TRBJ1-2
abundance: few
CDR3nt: TGTGCCAGCAGTTCGCCAGGGGATTACTATGGCTACACCTTC
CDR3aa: CASSSPGDYYGYTF

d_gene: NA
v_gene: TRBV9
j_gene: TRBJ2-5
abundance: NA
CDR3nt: TGTGCCAGCAGCGTTTGGAGCGCTAATCAAGAGACCCAGTACTTC
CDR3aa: CASSVWSANQETQYF

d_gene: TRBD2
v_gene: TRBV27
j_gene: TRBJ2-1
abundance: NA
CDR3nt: TGTGCCAGCAGTTTAAGGTCGGGGGGGAAGAACAATGAGCAGTTCTTC
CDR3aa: CASSLRSGGKNNEQFF

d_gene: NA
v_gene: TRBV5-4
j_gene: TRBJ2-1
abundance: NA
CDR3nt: TGTGCCAGCAGCTTGGCCGACAATCGAGCCCTCAATGAGCAGTTCTTC
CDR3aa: CASSLADNRALNEQFF

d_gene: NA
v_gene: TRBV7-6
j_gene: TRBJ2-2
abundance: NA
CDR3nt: TGTGCCAGCAGCTTAGGGTTAGCGGAGAACACCGGGGAGCTGTTTTTT
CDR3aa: CASSLGLAENTGELFF

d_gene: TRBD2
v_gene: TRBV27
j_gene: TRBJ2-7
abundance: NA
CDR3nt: TGTGCCAGCAGTTTATCTAGCGGGGGGTCCTACGAGCAGTACTTC
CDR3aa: CASSLSSGGSYEQYF

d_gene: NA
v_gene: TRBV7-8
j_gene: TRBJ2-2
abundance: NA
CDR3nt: TGTGCCAGCAGCCAAAGGGGGTTTAACACCGGGGAGCTGTTTTTT
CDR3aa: CASSQRGFNTGELFF

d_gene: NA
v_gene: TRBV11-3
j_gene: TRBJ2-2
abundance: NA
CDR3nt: TGTGCCAGCAGCTTGGGGTCGGGGGCGAACACCGGGGAGCTGTTTTTT
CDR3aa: CASSLGSGANTGELFF

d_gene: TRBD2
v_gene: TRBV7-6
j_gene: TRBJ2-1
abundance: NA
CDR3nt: TGTGCCAGCAGCTTAGGACTAGCGGGGGTCCATGAGCAGTTCTTC
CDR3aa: CASSLGLAGVHEQFF

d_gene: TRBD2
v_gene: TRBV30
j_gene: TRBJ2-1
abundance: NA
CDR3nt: TGTGCCTGGAGTCTCTCTCGGGGGCTAGCGGGGGGCTCCTACAATGAGCAGTTCTTC
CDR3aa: CAWSLSRGLAGGSYNEQFF